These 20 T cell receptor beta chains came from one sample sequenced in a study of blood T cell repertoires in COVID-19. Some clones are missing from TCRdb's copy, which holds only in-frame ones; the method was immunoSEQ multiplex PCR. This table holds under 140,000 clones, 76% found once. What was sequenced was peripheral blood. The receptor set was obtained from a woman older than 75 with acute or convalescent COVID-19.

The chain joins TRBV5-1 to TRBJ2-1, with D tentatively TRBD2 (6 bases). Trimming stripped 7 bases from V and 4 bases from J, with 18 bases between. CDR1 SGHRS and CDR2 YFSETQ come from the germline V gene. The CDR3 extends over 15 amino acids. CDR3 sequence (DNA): TGCGCCAGCTTCGTGGACTACTTCAGATACAATGAGCAGTTCTTC. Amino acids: CASFVDYFRYNEQFF. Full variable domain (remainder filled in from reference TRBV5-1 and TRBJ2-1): KAGVTQTPRYLIKTRGQQVTLSCSPISGHRSVSWYQQTPGQGLQFLFEYFSETQRNKGNFPGRFSGRQFSNSRSEMNVSTLELGDSALYLCASFVDYFRYNEQFFGPGTRLTVL.

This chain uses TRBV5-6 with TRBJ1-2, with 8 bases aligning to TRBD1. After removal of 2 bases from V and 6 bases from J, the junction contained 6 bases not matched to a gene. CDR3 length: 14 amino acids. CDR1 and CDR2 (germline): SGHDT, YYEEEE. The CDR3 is CASSLDRGAHGYTF. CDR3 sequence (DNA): TGTGCCAGCAGCTTAGACAGGGGCGCACATGGCTACACCTTC.

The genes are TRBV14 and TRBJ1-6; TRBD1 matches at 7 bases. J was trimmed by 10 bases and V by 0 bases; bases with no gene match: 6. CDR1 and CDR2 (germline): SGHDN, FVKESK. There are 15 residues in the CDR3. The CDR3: CASSQEEGAASPLHF. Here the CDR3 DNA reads TGTGCCAGCAGCCAAGAAGAGGGGGCAGCGTCACCCCTCCACTTT.

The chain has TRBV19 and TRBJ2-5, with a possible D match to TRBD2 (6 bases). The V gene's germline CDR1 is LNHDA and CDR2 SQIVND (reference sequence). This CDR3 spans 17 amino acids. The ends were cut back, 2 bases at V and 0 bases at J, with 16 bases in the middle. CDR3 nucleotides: TGTGCCAGTAGTATACTCCCCGGCGGGGCCAACCAAGAGACCCAGTACTTC. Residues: CASSILPGGANQETQYF.

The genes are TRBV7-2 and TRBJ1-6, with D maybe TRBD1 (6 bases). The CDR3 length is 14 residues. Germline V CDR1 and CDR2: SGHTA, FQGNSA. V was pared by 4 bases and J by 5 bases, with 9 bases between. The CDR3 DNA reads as TGTGCCAGCAGCTCGACAGGAAATAATTCACCCCTCCACTTT. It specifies CASSSTGNNSPLHF.

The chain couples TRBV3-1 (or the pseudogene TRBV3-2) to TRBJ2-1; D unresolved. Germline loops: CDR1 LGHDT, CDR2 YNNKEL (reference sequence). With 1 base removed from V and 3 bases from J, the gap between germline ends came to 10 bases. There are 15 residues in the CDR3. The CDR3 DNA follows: TGTGCCAGCAGCCAAGTTGGGCAGTTCTACAATGAGCAGTTCTTC. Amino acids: CASSQVGQFYNEQFF.

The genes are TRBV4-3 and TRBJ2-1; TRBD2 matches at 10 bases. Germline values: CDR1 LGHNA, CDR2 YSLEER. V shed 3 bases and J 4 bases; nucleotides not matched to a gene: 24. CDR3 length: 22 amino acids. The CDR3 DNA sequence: TGCGCCAGCAGCCAGGTAAGGGGGGAGACCTCTAGCGGGGGCATAGATTACAATGAGCAGTTCTTC. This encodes CASSQVRGETSSGGIDYNEQFF.

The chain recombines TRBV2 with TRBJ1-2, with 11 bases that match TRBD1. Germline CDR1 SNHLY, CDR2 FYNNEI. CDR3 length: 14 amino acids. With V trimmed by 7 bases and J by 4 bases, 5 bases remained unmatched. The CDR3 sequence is CASKGQGETYGYTF. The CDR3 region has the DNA TGTGCCAGCAAGGGACAGGGGGAGACCTATGGCTACACCTTC.

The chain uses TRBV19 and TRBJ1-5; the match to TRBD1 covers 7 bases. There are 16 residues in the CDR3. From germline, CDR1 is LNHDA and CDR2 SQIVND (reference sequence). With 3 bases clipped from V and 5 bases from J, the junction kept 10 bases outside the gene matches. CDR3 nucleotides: TGTGCCAGTAGTATTGAGAACAGGGGATACTATCAGCCCCAGCATTTT. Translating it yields CASSIENRGYYQPQHF. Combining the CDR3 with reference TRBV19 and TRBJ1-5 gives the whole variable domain DGGITQSPKYLFRKEGQNVTLSCEQNLNHDAMYWYRQDPGQGLRLIYYSQIVNDFQKGDIAEGYSVSREKKESFPLTVTSAQKNPTAFYLCASSIENRGYYQPQHFGDGTRLSIL.

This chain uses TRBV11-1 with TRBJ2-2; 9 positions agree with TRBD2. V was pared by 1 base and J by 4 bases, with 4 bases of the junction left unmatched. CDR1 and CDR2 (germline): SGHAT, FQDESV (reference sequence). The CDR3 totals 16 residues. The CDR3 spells CASSLGKAGGTGELFF. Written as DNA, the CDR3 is TGTGCCAGCAGCTTAGGGAAAGCGGGGGGCACCGGGGAGCTGTTTTTT.

CDR3 DNA: TGTGCCAGCAGCTTGAGCGGCGGGGTAAACATTCAGTACTTC. This encodes CASSLSGGVNIQYF. The V gene is TRBV7-2, the J gene TRBJ2-4, with D perhaps TRBD2 (6 bases). Trimming pared 3 bases from V and 6 bases from J, leaving 12 bases between. Looked up from germline, CDR1 is SGHTA and CDR2 is FQGNSA. The CDR3 contains 14 residues.

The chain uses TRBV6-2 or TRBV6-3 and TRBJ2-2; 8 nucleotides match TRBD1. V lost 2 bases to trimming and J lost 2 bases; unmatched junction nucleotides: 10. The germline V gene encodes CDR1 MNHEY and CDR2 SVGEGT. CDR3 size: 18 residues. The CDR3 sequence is CASSYERNRGLNTGELFF. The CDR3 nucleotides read TGTGCCAGCAGTTACGAACGCAACAGGGGGTTAAACACCGGGGAGCTGTTTTTT.

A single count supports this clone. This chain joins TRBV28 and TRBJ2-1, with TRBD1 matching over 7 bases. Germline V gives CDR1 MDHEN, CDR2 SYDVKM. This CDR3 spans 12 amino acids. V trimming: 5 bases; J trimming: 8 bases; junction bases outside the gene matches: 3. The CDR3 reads CASSVTGDEQFF. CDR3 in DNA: TGTGCCAGCAGTGTCACAGGGGATGAGCAGTTCTTC.

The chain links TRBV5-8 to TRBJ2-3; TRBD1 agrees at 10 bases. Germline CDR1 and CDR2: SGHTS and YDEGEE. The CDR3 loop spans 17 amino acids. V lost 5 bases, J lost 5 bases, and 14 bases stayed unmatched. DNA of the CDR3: TGTGCCAGCAGTAATTTCGCCGGGACAGGGGTTGGAGATACGCAGTATTTT. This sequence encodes CASSNFAGTGVGDTQYF.

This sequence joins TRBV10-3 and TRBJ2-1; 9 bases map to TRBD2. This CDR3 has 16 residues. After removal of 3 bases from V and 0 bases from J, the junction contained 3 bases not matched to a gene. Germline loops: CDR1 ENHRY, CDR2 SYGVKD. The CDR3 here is CAISDLAGSSYNEQFF. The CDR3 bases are TGTGCCATCAGTGATCTAGCGGGGAGCTCCTACAATGAGCAGTTCTTC.

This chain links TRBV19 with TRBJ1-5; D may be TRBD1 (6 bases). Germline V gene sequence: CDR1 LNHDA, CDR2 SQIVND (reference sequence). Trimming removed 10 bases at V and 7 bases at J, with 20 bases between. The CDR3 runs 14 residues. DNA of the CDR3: TGTGCCACCATGCCCCTTGGGGGGGCGCAGCCCCAGCATTTT. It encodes CATMPLGGAQPQHF. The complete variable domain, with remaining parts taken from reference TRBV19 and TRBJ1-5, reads DGGITQSPKYLFRKEGQNVTLSCEQNLNHDAMYWYRQDPGQGLRLIYYSQIVNDFQKGDIAEGYSVSREKKESFPLTVTSAQKNPTAFYLCATMPLGGAQPQHFGDGTRLSIL.

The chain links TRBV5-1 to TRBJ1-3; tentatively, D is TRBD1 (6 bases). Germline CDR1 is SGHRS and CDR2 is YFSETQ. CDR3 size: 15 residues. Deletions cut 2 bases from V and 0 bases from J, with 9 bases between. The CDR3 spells CASSFGQSSGNTIYF. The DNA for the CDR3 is TGCGCCAGCAGCTTCGGACAGAGCTCTGGAAACACCATATATTTT.

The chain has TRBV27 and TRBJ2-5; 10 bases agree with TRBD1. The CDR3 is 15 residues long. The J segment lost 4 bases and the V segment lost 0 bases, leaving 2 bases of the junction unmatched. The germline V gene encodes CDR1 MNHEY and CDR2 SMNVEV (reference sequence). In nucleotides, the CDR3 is TGTGCCAGCAGTTTATCACGACAGGGGGCAGAGACCCAGTACTTC. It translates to CASSLSRQGAETQYF.

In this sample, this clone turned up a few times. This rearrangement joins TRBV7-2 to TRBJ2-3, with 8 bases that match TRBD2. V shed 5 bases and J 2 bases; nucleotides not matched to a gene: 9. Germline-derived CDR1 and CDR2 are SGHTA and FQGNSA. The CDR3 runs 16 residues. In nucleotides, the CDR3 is TGTGCCAGCAGCCGGGGGGGAACTCGAACCACAGATACGCAGTATTTT. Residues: CASSRGGTRTTDTQYF.

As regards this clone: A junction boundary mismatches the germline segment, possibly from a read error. CDR3 in amino acids: CASSLAADSEQFF. The CDR3 DNA follows: TGTGCCAGCAGCCTAGCGGCTGACAGTGAGCAGTTCTTC. The chain is built from TRBV7-8 and TRBJ2-1; 7 bases agree with TRBD2. The CDR3 is made up of 13 amino acids. CDR1 and CDR2 from the germline V gene are SGHVS and FQNEAQ.